This T cell receptor (beta chain) appears in the sequencing data of a study of T-cell memory formation after mild COVID-19. Each CDR3 protein is one row after TCRdb ran MiXCR on the 5' RACE reads. The sample includes hundreds of thousands of distinct CDR3 sequences, approximately 15% of them seen just once. The V end was cut by 0 bases, the J end by 11 bases, with 10 bases between. This CDR3 spans 12 amino acids. Germline CDR1 is PRHDT and CDR2 is FYEKMQ (reference sequence). This TCR derives from an adult woman who had mild COVID-19 (a few samples of this study predate the infection). Cell type and time point are not known. Sequenced: PBMCs or a T cell subset sorted from them (not recorded which). V and J are TRBV13 and TRBJ1-1; unclear D gene. The CDR3 here is CASSLGTSKAFF. The DNA for the CDR3 is TGTGCCAGCAGCTTAGGAACCTCGAAGGCTTTCTTT.